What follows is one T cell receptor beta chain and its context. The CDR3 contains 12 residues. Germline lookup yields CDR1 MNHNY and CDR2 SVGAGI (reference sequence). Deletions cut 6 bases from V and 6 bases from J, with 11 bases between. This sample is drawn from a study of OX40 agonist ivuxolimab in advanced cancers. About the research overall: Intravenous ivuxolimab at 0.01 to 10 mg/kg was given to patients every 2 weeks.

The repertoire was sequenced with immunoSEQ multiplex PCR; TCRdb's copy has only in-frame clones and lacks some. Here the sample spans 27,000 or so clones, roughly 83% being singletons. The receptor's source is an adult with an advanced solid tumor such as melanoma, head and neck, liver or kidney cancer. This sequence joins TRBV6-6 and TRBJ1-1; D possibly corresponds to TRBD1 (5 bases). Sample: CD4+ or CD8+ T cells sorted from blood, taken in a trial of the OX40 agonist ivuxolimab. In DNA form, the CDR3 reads TGTGCCAGCAGAAACCAGGGCTCTGAAGCTTTCTTT. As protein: CASRNQGSEAFF.